This T cell receptor beta chain originates from a study of T cells after posttransplantation cyclophosphamide. The method was immunoSEQ multiplex PCR; TCRdb's version includes in-frame clones alone and lacks a portion of them. This table has about 19,000 clones, 70% to 85% appearing once. The germline gives CDR1 MNHNS, CDR2 SASEGT. The CDR3 loop spans 12 amino acids. The J segment lost 3 bases and the V segment lost 4 bases, leaving 0 bases of the junction unmatched. A marrow graft followed busulfan-fludarabine conditioning, with cyclophosphamide on days +3 and +4. The sequences come from PBMCs, collected after an allogeneic stem cell transplant with post-transplant cyclophosphamide. J is TRBJ2-7 and V is TRBV6-1; 7 bases are shared with TRBD1. The sequence derives from a male patient in his thirties who received an allogeneic stem cell transplant from a related donor, was CMV-positive, and had acute GVHD only. Among the T cells, some may be from the graft donor. The CDR3 reads CASSGDSYEQYF. The DNA of the CDR3 is TGTGCCAGCAGTGGGGACAGCTACGAGCAGTACTTC.